The clone carrying this T cell receptor (beta chain) was counted a few times. The antigen is undetermined. The source of the sample is a study of T cells in Graves' hyperthyroidism and ophthalmopathy. The CDR3 extends over 16 amino acids. V was clipped by 4 bases and J by 5 bases; unmatched bases: 10. Germline CDR1 MNHEY, CDR2 SMNVEV (reference sequence). Template material for amplifying TCR beta CDR3 regions consisted of RNA transcripts. Researchers ran a first-round RT-PCR on the TCR CDR3 using the HTBI primer set. From the multiplex PCR reads, TCRdb called clonotypes with MiXCR, one entry per CDR3 protein. The sample includes about 250,000 distinct CDR3 sequences, about 16% of them seen just once. Findings and caveats of the study: The blood repertoire included most of the expanded thyroid clonotypes above 0.001.

Blood was drawn at first hyperthyroidism diagnosis, before any ophthalmopathy symptoms. PBMCs were sourced from roughly 9.3 ml fresh peripheral blood. This chain links TRBV27 with TRBJ2-1, with 8 nucleotides matching TRBD2. This receptor was identified in a woman between 50 and 59 years old with Graves' hyperthyroidism that later progressed to Graves' ophthalmopathy. The source material was blood. The CDR3 loop is CASSSLSGRANNEQFF. In DNA form, the CDR3 reads TGTGCCAGCAGTTCCCTCAGCGGGAGAGCTAACAATGAGCAGTTCTTC.